This TCR beta chain stems from a study of Graves' ophthalmopathy and Graves' hyperthyroidism. General study findings and limits: Ophthalmopathy versus stable hyperthyroidism: 13-signature model gave around 85% sensitivity, around 81% specificity.

Hyperthyroidism was considered stable when no ophthalmopathy appeared within 18 months of follow-up. The TCR beta CDR3 regions underwent amplification from RNA transcripts. RT-PCR was first run with HTBI primers, then multiplex PCR in a second round. Via MiXCR, TCRdb re-called the multiplex PCR reads, giving one row per CDR3 protein. The sample lists a few hundred thousand distinct CDR3 sequences, roughly 14% occurring once. This clonotype came up many times. Its target is unknown. The V end lost 1 base, the J end lost 8 bases, and 9 bases lay between the germline ends. In germline, CDR1 is SGHAT, CDR2 FQNNGV. The CDR3 extends over 13 amino acids.

This receptor was identified in a woman under 30 with stable Graves' hyperthyroidism. The rearrangement links TRBV11-2 to TRBJ2-4; D not resolved. Sequenced material: peripheral blood. The CDR3 DNA sequence: TGTGCCAGCAGCTTAGTTGGTGAGGACATTCAGTACTTC. Encoded protein: CASSLVGEDIQYF.